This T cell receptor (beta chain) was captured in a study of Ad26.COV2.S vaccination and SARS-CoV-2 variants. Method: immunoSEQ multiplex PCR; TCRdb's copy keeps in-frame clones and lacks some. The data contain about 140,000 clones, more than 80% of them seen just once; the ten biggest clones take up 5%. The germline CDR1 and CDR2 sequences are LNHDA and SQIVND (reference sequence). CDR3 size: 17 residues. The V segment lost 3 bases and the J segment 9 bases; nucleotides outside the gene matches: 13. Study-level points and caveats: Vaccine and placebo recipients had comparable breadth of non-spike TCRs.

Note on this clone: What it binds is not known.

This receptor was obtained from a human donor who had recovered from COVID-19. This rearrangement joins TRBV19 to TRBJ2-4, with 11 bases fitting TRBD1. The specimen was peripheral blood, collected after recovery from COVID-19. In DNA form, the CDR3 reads TGTGCCAGTAGTATCTTTCGGACAGGGGGCCTACCAGCCATTCAGTACTTC. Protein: CASSIFRTGGLPAIQYF.